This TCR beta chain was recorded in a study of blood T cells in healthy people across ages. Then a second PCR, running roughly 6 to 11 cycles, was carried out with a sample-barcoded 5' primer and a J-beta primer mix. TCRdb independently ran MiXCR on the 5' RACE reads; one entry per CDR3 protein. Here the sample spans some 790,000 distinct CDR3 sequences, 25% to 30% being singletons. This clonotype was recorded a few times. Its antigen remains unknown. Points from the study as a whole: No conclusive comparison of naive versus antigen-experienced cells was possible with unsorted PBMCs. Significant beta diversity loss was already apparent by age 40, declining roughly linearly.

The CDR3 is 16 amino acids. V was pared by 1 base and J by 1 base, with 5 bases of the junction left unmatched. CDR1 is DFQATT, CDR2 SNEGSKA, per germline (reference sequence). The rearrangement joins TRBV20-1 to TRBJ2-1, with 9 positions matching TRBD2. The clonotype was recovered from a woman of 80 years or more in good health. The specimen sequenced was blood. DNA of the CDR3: TGCAGTGCTAGAGTGGGTAGCGGGAGTTCCTACAATGAGCAGTTCTTC. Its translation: CSARVGSGSSYNEQFF.